The rows below give T cell receptor beta chains drawn from one sample of a study of identical twins. MiXCR, run by TCRdb on the 5' RACE reads, gives a single entry per CDR3 protein. Of about 530,000 distinct CDR3 sequences in the sample, 20% to 25% are singletons; the top ten hold around 0.48%. This sample was also put to use in a study of yellow fever vaccine responses in identical twins.

What was sequenced was CD4+ T cells sorted from blood. The source is a woman between 18 and 30 years old in good health. The CDR3 runs from the conserved cysteine through the conserved F or W. D genes are given only for firm matches. For some rows the clone size is stated as once, few or many, or as a class when expanded; others skip it.

TRBV2,few,TRBD1,TRBJ2-1,TGTGCCAGCACCCCGGACAGGGGTGATGAGCAGTTCTTC,CASTPDRGDEQFF
TRBV3-1,-,TRBD2,TRBJ2-5,TGTGCCAGCAGCCAAGATCTAGCGGTGGTGACCCAGTACTTC,CASSQDLAVVTQYF
TRBV6-1,-,TRBD1,TRBJ1-4,TGTGCCAGCAGTGAAGCAGGACAGGGACAGGAAAAACTGTTTTTT,CASSEAGQGQEKLFF
TRBV12-3/TRBV12-4,-,-,TRBJ2-5,TGTGCCAGCACCCTCCGGGGAGCCGGGACCCAGTACTTC,CASTLRGAGTQYF
TRBV6-1,-,TRBD1,TRBJ2-2,TGTGCCAGCAGTCGACTCCTAAGGGGGCGGGTCGGGGAGCTGTTTTTT,CASSRLLRGRVGELFF
TRBV3-1,few,-,TRBJ1-6,TGTGCCAGCAGCCAAGAGACGGGGCGATCACCCCTCCACTTT,CASSQETGRSPLHF
TRBV7-8,-,TRBD1,TRBJ2-1,TGTGCCAGCAGCTTAGGTGTGACAGGGGCAAAGTTCTTC,CASSLGVTGAKFF
TRBV9,-,-,TRBJ2-3,TGTGCCAGCAGCGTAGCGACGGCAGCGGGAGATACGCAGTATTTT,CASSVATAAGDTQYF
TRBV11-2,few,-,TRBJ1-4,TGTGCCAGCAGCTCGGCGACAGGCTTGTATGAAAAACTGTTTTTT,CASSSATGLYEKLFF
TRBV5-1,-,TRBD1,TRBJ2-2,TGCGCCAGCAGCTCGGGGGGACAGGGCAACACCGGGGAGCTGTTTTTT,CASSSGGQGNTGELFF
TRBV5-1,-,TRBD1,TRBJ1-6,TGCGCCAGCAGCATCCGACAGGGGGCGGATTCACCCCTCCACTTT,CASSIRQGADSPLHF
TRBV10-3,few,-,TRBJ2-1,TGTGCCATCGGACAGAATCCCAATGAGCAGTTCTTC,CAIGQNPNEQFF
TRBV9,-,TRBD2,TRBJ2-3,TGTGCCAGCAGCGAGCGGGGGGGCCAGCAAGATACGCAGTATTTT,CASSERGGQQDTQYF
TRBV15,-,-,TRBJ1-6,TGTGCCACCAGCAGTAAGAAGGGCTCCTATAATTCACCCCTCCACTTT,CATSSKKGSYNSPLHF
TRBV7-9,-,-,TRBJ2-5,TGTGCCAGCAGCTTAGCGATCCGGACCCAGTACTTC,CASSLAIRTQYF
TRBV7-9,-,-,TRBJ2-1,TGTGCCAGCAGCCCTCGGCCACAGGGTAATGAGCAGTTCTTC,CASSPRPQGNEQFF
TRBV28,few,-,TRBJ1-2,TGTGCCAGCGGGTCCTCCGGCTATGGCTACACCTTC,CASGSSGYGYTF
TRBV3-1,few,-,TRBJ2-7,TGTGCCAGCAGCCAAGTGCAGTACGAGCAGTACTTC,CASSQVQYEQYF
TRBV6-5,-,-,TRBJ1-5,TGTGCCAGCAGTTCGGGGGCCGCGGAGCAGCCCCAGCATTTT,CASSSGAAEQPQHF
TRBV28,-,TRBD2,TRBJ2-1,TGTGCCAGCGGGGAGCGGGACCCATACAATGAGCAGTTCTTC,CASGERDPYNEQFF
TRBV20-1,few,-,TRBJ2-5,TGCAGTGCTAGGGGAAGGGGCCTCTTCCCCATCGAGACCCAGTACTTC,CSARGRGLFPIETQYF
TRBV28,-,-,TRBJ2-5,TGTGCCAGCAGTTTATCCTCGACGGGGCGGGAGACCCAGTACTTC,CASSLSSTGRETQYF
TRBV7-8,few,-,TRBJ2-3,TGTGCCAGCAGCAAACGGACACAAACCACAGATACGCAGTATTTT,CASSKRTQTTDTQYF
TRBV6-5,few,-,TRBJ1-1,TGTGCCAGCAGTTACCAGCAGCGAACGTTGAACACTGAAGCTTTCTTT,CASSYQQRTLNTEAFF
TRBV20-1,-,TRBD2,TRBJ2-7,TGCAGTGCCAGACTAGCGGGAGGCACCTACGAGCAGTACTTC,CSARLAGGTYEQYF
TRBV24-1,-,TRBD2,TRBJ2-3,TGTGCCACCAGCCGGGGGGGGTATACGCAGTATTTT,CATSRGGYTQYF
TRBV12-3/TRBV12-4,-,-,TRBJ1-3,TGTGCCAGCAGACCAAACGAGGGCTCTGGAAACACCATATATTTT,CASRPNEGSGNTIYF
TRBV11-2,-,TRBD2,TRBJ2-1,TGTGCCAGCAGCCCCCGCGGGGGGGGTTACAATGAGCAGTTCTTC,CASSPRGGGYNEQFF
TRBV12-3/TRBV12-4,few,TRBD2,TRBJ2-7,TGTGCCAGCAGTTCCACGACTAGCGGGGGAGTCTACGAGCAGTACTTC,CASSSTTSGGVYEQYF
TRBV6-5,-,TRBD2,TRBJ2-5,TGTGCCAGCAGTTACTCGGGGCCACTAGCGTGGGAGACCCAGTACTTC,CASSYSGPLAWETQYF
TRBV5-1,few,-,TRBJ2-3,TGCGCCAGCAGCGTGACCCCCCCAGGAGGGATGCCAGATACGCAGTATTTT,CASSVTPPGGMPDTQYF
TRBV10-3,-,-,TRBJ2-2,TGTGCCATCAAGTCAGGGTCGGGCGTGAACACCGGGGAGCTGTTTTTT,CAIKSGSGVNTGELFF
TRBV20-1,-,-,TRBJ1-1,TGCAGTGCTAGACCTACGGGGAAGACTGAAGCTTTCTTT,CSARPTGKTEAFF
TRBV7-8,few,-,TRBJ2-1,TGTGCCAGCAGCTTTAAACAGGGTAATGAGCAGTTCTTC,CASSFKQGNEQFF
TRBV12-3/TRBV12-4,few,-,TRBJ2-3,TGTGCCAGCAGTTTAGCTCCTAGCGCTGATACGCAGTATTTT,CASSLAPSADTQYF
TRBV10-3,-,-,TRBJ2-1,TGTGCCATCAGGACTGACTTAGGGGGTGAGCAGTTCTTC,CAIRTDLGGEQFF
TRBV3-1,-,-,TRBJ2-5,TGTGCCAGCAGCCAAGGGGGACCTTGGGAGACCCAGTACTTC,CASSQGGPWETQYF
TRBV20-1,-,TRBD2,TRBJ2-3,TGCAGTGCGAGACGACTAGCGAGCACAGATACGCAGTATTTT,CSARRLASTDTQYF
TRBV15,few,-,TRBJ2-5,TGTGCCACCAGCAGAGTTGGACAAAGTCAAGAGACCCAGTACTTC,CATSRVGQSQETQYF
TRBV27,-,-,TRBJ2-3,TGTGCCAGCCATTACCGGGCTCCCACAGATACGCAGTATTTT,CASHYRAPTDTQYF
TRBV10-3,-,TRBD2,TRBJ2-5,TGTGCCACCGGGAGGGGGACTGAGGTCCGAGAGACCCAGTACTTC,CATGRGTEVRETQYF
TRBV9,many,TRBD1,TRBJ1-1,TGTGCCAGCAGCGCTCGACAGGGCGCGAACACTGAAGCTTTCTTT,CASSARQGANTEAFF
TRBV3-1,few,-,TRBJ2-2,TGTGCCAGCAGCCAAGGGGGCGACACCTTTCACGCGAACACCGGGGAGCTGTTTTTT,CASSQGGDTFHANTGELFF
TRBV28,once,-,TRBJ2-7,TGTGCCAGCAGACCCCAGGGCTACGAGCAGTACTTC,CASRPQGYEQYF
TRBV5-5,many,TRBD2,TRBJ2-1,TGTGCCAGCAGCCTACTAGCGGAGGTCTACAATGAGCAGTTCTTC,CASSLLAEVYNEQFF
TRBV20-1,few,-,TRBJ2-3,TGCAGTGCTAGTTATAGCACAGATACGCAGTATTTT,CSASYSTDTQYF
TRBV20-1,-,-,TRBJ2-5,TGCAGTGACCAAGATCGAGCGGACCAAGAGACCCAGTACTTC,CSDQDRADQETQYF
TRBV12-3/TRBV12-4,-,-,TRBJ2-2,TGTGCCAGCAGTTTAGGTCAGCAAGTAATTACCGGGGAGCTGTTTTTT,CASSLGQQVITGELFF
TRBV18,-,TRBD1,TRBJ2-1,TGTGCCAGCTCAACCGGGACAGGGGCCTACAATGAGCAGTTCTTC,CASSTGTGAYNEQFF
TRBV5-1,many,-,TRBJ2-5,TGTGCCAGCAGTTTGAGGGGGGTGGAGACCCAGTACTTC,CASSLRGVETQYF
TRBV24-1,few,TRBD2,TRBJ2-3,TGTGCCACCAGTGACCGAGGGACCAAAATAGTAGCGGGAGGGCCTACAGATACGCAGTATTTT,CATSDRGTKIVAGGPTDTQYF